A single sample gave rise to the 28 T cell receptor beta chains below, sequenced in a study of blood T cells in healthy people across ages. PCR was performed a second time for about 7 to 12 cycles using a sample-barcoded 5' primer and a J-beta primer mix. From the 5' RACE reads, TCRdb called clonotypes with MiXCR, one entry per CDR3 protein. The profile shows some 1.4 million distinct CDR3 sequences, about 43% of them singletons. The sequenced sample was blood. The receptors were sampled from a woman under 30 in good health.

This clonotype occurred a few times. The CDR3 reads CATSRKQGYSDTQYF. The CDR3, as DNA: TGTGCCACCAGCAGAAAGCAGGGGTATTCAGATACGCAGTATTTT. The J gene is TRBJ2-3, the V gene TRBV15; maybe TRBD1 (6 bases). The germline CDR1 and CDR2 sequences are LNHNV and YYDKDF (reference sequence). The length of the CDR3 is 15 residues. V was shortened by 2 bases and J by 4 bases, with 13 bases between the two germline ends. The full variable domain, completed using reference TRBV15 and TRBJ2-3, is DAMVIQNPRYQVTQFGKPVTLSCSQTLNHNVMYWYQQKSSQAPKLLFHYYDKDFNNEADTPDNFQSRRPNTSFCFLDIRSPGLGDTAMYLCATSRKQGYSDTQYFGPGTRLTVL.

J is TRBJ2-1 and V is TRBV20-1; the D gene is possibly TRBD2 (5 bases). Trimming took 3 bases from V and 3 from J, leaving 9 bases between them. Per the germline V gene, CDR1 is DFQATT and CDR2 is SNEGSKA (reference sequence). CDR3 length: 13 residues. CDR3 nucleotide sequence: TGCAGTGCTAGCCTAACTAGCTACAATGAGCAGTTCTTC. Encoded protein: CSASLTSYNEQFF.

The chain employs TRBV6-5 and TRBJ2-5; 8 bases line up with TRBD2. Losses at the gene ends were 4 bases for V and 5 bases for J; bases not matched to a gene: 6. CDR1 is MNHEY and CDR2 is SVGAGI in the germline V gene. The CDR3 is 14 amino acids. CDR3 sequence: CASSFRTSRETQYF. The CDR3 coding sequence is TGTGCCAGCAGTTTCCGGACTAGCAGGGAGACCCAGTACTTC.

This clonotype was seen only a few times. The J gene is TRBJ2-1, the V gene TRBV7-2; 8 bases match TRBD2. CDR1 SGHTA and CDR2 FQGNSA come from the germline V gene. V dropped 5 bases and J dropped 9; count of bases not matched to a gene: 3. This CDR3 spans 12 amino acids. The chain's CDR3 is CASSRGGVEQFF. CDR3 bases: TGTGCCAGCAGCCGGGGGGGAGTTGAGCAGTTCTTC. Based on the CDR3 plus reference TRBV7-2 and TRBJ2-1, the full variable domain is GAGVSQSPSNKVTEKGKDVELRCDPISGHTALYWYRQSLGQGLEFLIYFQGNSAPDKSGLPSDRFSAERTGGSVSTLTIQRTQQEDSAVYLCASSRGGVEQFFGPGTRLTVL.

The V gene is TRBV5-6, the J gene TRBJ2-7; 10 bases agree with TRBD1. Germline trimming cut 2 bases from V and 4 bases from J; bases unmatched to any gene: 6. CDR3 length: 15 amino acids. The germline V gene encodes CDR1 SGHDT and CDR2 YYEEEE. DNA for the CDR3: TGTGCCAGCAGCTTCACCGGGACAGGGGCATACGAGCAGTACTTC. This sequence encodes CASSFTGTGAYEQYF.

V usage is TRBV6-2 or TRBV6-3 and J usage is TRBJ2-1; unclear D gene. Germline CDR1 is MNHEY and CDR2 is SVGEGT. The V end lost 6 bases, the J end lost 4 bases, and 7 bases lay between the germline ends. CDR3 length equals 12 residues. The CDR3: CASRDGYNEQFF. The CDR3 nucleotides are TGTGCCAGCAGAGATGGTTACAATGAGCAGTTCTTC.

This clonotype was observed a few times. The chain uses TRBV20-1 and TRBJ1-4; possibly TRBD1 for D (6 bases). Germline V lookup: CDR1 DFQATT, CDR2 SNEGSKA (reference sequence). With 5 bases removed from V and 4 bases from J, the gap between germline ends came to 14 bases. CDR3 length: 14 residues. CDR3 nucleotides: TGCAGTGCTCGCCGCAGGGGCGTTAATGAAAAACTGTTTTTT. Translating it yields CSARRRGVNEKLFF.

The chain couples TRBV6-8 to TRBJ2-3; D possibly corresponds to TRBD1 (6 bases). V lost 11 bases and J lost 4, with 22 bases in between. The CDR3 has 15 residues. From germline, CDR1 is MNHGY and CDR2 SAAAGT. In nucleotides, the CDR3 is TGTGCCCCCGGGGCCCCAGGGGACGGGGCAGATACGCAGTATTTT. Amino acid sequence: CAPGAPGDGADTQYF.

In this sample, this clonotype turned up a few times. This rearrangement joins TRBV7-9 to TRBJ1-5; possible D gene TRBD1, 5 bases. The CDR3 totals 13 residues. The V end was cut by 5 bases, the J end by 7 bases, with 12 bases between. Per germline, CDR1 SEHNR and CDR2 FQNEAQ (reference sequence). CDR3 protein: CASSLEDKQPQHF. The CDR3, as DNA: TGTGCCAGCAGCCTAGAGGACAAACAGCCCCAGCATTTT.

The rearrangement uses TRBV7-2 and TRBJ2-7; 7 bases line up with TRBD1. The CDR3 loop spans 15 amino acids. Trimming cost V 5 bases and J 0 bases; bases outside gene matches: 7. Germline V lookup: CDR1 SGHTA, CDR2 FQGNSA. The CDR3: CASSHAGGPSYEQYF. The CDR3 DNA follows: TGTGCCAGCAGCCACGCAGGGGGACCCTCCTACGAGCAGTACTTC.

The genes are TRBV9 and TRBJ2-1; D may correspond to TRBD1 or TRBD2 (5 bases each). V dropped 1 base and J dropped 4 bases, with 15 bases sitting between them. CDR3 size: 16 residues. Germline lookup yields CDR1 SGDLS and CDR2 YYNGEE. CDR3 loop: CASSVHRGSLYNEQFF. For the CDR3, the DNA is TGTGCCAGCAGCGTACATCGGGGCAGCCTTTACAATGAGCAGTTCTTC.

The table lists this clonotype with a few counts. The chain has TRBV5-1 and TRBJ2-1; TRBD2 matches 10 bases. The germline CDR1 and CDR2 sequences are SGHRS and YFSETQ. Trimming took 4 bases from V and 5 from J; bases not matched to a gene: 12. The CDR3 covers 17 residues. In DNA form, the CDR3 reads TGCGCCAGCAGCCCTCCCGGGTTAGCGGGAGGTCACAATGAGCAGTTCTTC. Encoded protein: CASSPPGLAGGHNEQFF.

A single count supports this clonotype. This rearrangement joins TRBV5-5 to TRBJ2-1, with D possibly being TRBD2 (6 bases). This CDR3 is built from 19 residues. The germline CDR1 and CDR2 sequences are SGHKS and YYEKEE (reference sequence). Trimming pared 0 bases from V and 9 bases from J, leaving 28 bases between. For the CDR3, the DNA is TGTGCCAGCAGCTTGGTTTCTCTTCGGGGCCCGATCTCCGGGGGTGAGCAGTTCTTC. Protein: CASSLVSLRGPISGGEQFF.

The genes are TRBV6-2 or TRBV6-3 and TRBJ2-1, with a weak D call TRBD1 (6 bases). V lost 6 bases and J lost 4, with 16 bases in between. The CDR3 contains 15 residues. CDR1 and CDR2 (germline): MNHEY, SVGEGT. The CDR3 region has the DNA TGTGCCAGCAGGGGCGGACTGGACAGATACAATGAGCAGTTCTTC. Translating it yields CASRGGLDRYNEQFF.

The chain links TRBV5-1 to TRBJ2-1; TRBD1 agrees at 8 bases. Judging by the DNA end, TRBJ2-7 fits better; the J call may be wrong. This CDR3 comprises 15 residues. Germline V gene lookup returns CDR1 SGHRS and CDR2 YFSETQ. The CDR3 DNA follows: TGCGCCAGCAGCTTGCGACAGGGGTCGTACAATGAGCAGTACTTC. It is translated as CASSLRQGSYNEQYF.

The J gene is TRBJ1-2, the V gene TRBV5-1; TRBD1 matches at 9 bases. V lost 3 bases, J lost 0 bases, and 6 bases stayed unmatched. In germline, CDR1 is SGHRS, CDR2 YFSETQ. CDR3 length equals 16 residues. Here the CDR3 reads CASSSGQGNANYGYTF. For the CDR3, the DNA is TGCGCCAGCAGCTCTGGACAGGGGAACGCTAACTATGGCTACACCTTC.

This clonotype occurred a few times. The J gene is TRBJ1-5, the V gene TRBV4-2; 9 bases map to TRBD1. This CDR3 has 15 residues. Trimming removed 3 bases from V and 5 bases from J; junction bases left unmatched: 5. CDR1 LGHNA and CDR2 YNFKEQ come from the germline V gene. CDR3 in DNA: TGTGCCAGCAGCCACAAACAGGGGGCTTATCAGCCCCAGCATTTT. Protein sequence: CASSHKQGAYQPQHF.

This clonotype was detected only a few times. V is TRBV10-3 and J is TRBJ2-7; no clear D gene. Deletions cut 3 bases from V and 5 bases from J, with 11 bases between. This CDR3 region has 13 residues. Per germline, CDR1 ENHRY and CDR2 SYGVKD. As DNA, the CDR3 is TGTGCCATCAGTGATGGGCCTCCGAACGAGCAGTACTTC. It codes for CAISDGPPNEQYF.

This rearrangement joins TRBV7-6 to TRBJ1-2; 10 bases match TRBD1. The V segment lost 7 bases and the J segment 2 bases; nucleotides outside the gene matches: 7. CDR1 and CDR2 from the germline V gene are SGHVS and FNYEAQ. There are 15 residues in the CDR3. The CDR3 region has the DNA TGTGCCAGCAACCCCGGGACAGGGGACAACTATGGCTACACCTTC. This encodes CASNPGTGDNYGYTF.

This clonotype came up a few times. Written as DNA, the CDR3 is TGCAGTGCAAACAGGGGACCCTCTAGGTGCGAAAAACTGTTTTTT. Translating it yields CSANRGPSRCEKLFF. The rearrangement joins TRBV20-1 to TRBJ1-4, with 7 bases identical to TRBD1. V lost 6 bases to trimming and J lost 8 bases; unmatched junction nucleotides: 15. Germline assignment: CDR1 DFQATT and CDR2 SNEGSKA (reference sequence). The CDR3 length is 15 residues.

The chain is built from TRBV30 and TRBJ2-1, with D uncertain. This CDR3 contains 13 residues. Trimming shortened V by 4 bases and J by 2 bases, and 9 bases separated the two germline ends. Per the germline V gene, CDR1 is GTSNPN and CDR2 is SVGIG (reference sequence). This CDR3 reads CAWTHGAYNEQFF. The CDR3, as DNA: TGTGCCTGGACCCATGGGGCCTACAATGAGCAGTTCTTC. Filled out from reference TRBV30 and TRBJ2-1, the complete variable domain reads SQTIHQWPATLVQPVGSPLSLECTVEGTSNPNLYWYRQAAGRGLQLLFYSVGIGQISSEVPQNLSASRPQDRQFILSSKKLLLSDSGFYLCAWTHGAYNEQFFGPGTRLTVL.

The sample holds a few counts of this clonotype. This chain joins TRBV7-2 and TRBJ2-1, with unresolved D. The CDR3 loop spans 15 amino acids. V was cut by 0 bases and J by 6 bases, with 12 bases left in between. CDR1 is SGHTA, CDR2 FQGNSA, per germline. The CDR3 sequence: CASSLAFESGNEQFF. The CDR3 bases are TGTGCCAGCAGCTTAGCCTTTGAGTCTGGCAATGAGCAGTTCTTC.

The chain combines TRBV4-1 with TRBJ1-5; the match to TRBD1 covers 7 bases. The germline V gene encodes CDR1 MGHRA and CDR2 YSYEKL. V dropped 1 base and J dropped 3; count of bases not matched to a gene: 3. This CDR3 spans 15 amino acids. This CDR3 reads CASSQGQGDNQPQHF. The CDR3 DNA follows: TGCGCCAGCAGCCAAGGACAGGGAGACAATCAGCCCCAGCATTTT.

This clonotype was recorded only once. The chain has TRBV7-6 and TRBJ1-2; D is possibly TRBD1 (5 bases). This CDR3 comprises 13 residues. The germline gives CDR1 SGHVS, CDR2 FNYEAQ. Trimming removed 4 bases at V and 6 bases at J, with 12 bases between. CDR3 region: CASSSRQSDGYTF. The CDR3 region has the DNA TGTGCCAGCAGCTCACGACAGTCCGATGGCTACACCTTC.

V is TRBV3-1 and J is TRBJ2-5, with D perhaps being TRBD1 or TRBD2 (6 bases each). V dropped 3 bases and J dropped 1 base, with 15 bases sitting between them. The CDR3 covers 16 residues. In germline, CDR1 is LGHDT, CDR2 YNNKEL (reference sequence). The CDR3 spells CASSQRDISSQETQYF. The CDR3 region has the DNA TGTGCCAGCAGCCAGCGGGACATTTCGTCCCAAGAGACCCAGTACTTC.

This chain uses TRBV6-2 or TRBV6-3 with TRBJ2-5; unclear D gene. The J call could be wrong; TRBJ2-1 is a better fit for the DNA end. Looked up from germline, CDR1 is MNHEY and CDR2 is SVGEGT. There are 13 residues in the CDR3. The CDR3 coding sequence is TGTGCCAGCAGTTACTCGATTCAAGAGACCCAGTTCTTC. Protein: CASSYSIQETQFF.

The chain employs TRBV5-1 and TRBJ2-1, with 7 bases matching TRBD2. Germline-derived CDR1 and CDR2 are SGHRS and YFSETQ. The CDR3 length is 15 residues. Losses at the gene ends were 3 bases for V and 5 bases for J; bases not matched to a gene: 8. This chain's CDR3 is CASSSGGQIDNEQFF. The CDR3 bases are TGCGCCAGCAGCTCGGGAGGCCAAATCGACAATGAGCAGTTCTTC.

In its sample, this clonotype was seen once. This chain joins TRBV20-1 and TRBJ1-1; 7 nucleotides align to TRBD1. V lost 5 bases, J lost 0 bases, and 6 bases stayed unmatched. CDR3 length: 14 residues. Germline lookup yields CDR1 DFQATT and CDR2 SNEGSKA (reference sequence). CDR3 amino acids: CSAVAGTVNTEAFF. In DNA, the CDR3 is TGCAGTGCTGTGGCGGGGACAGTGAACACTGAAGCTTTCTTT.